This T cell receptor (beta chain) was captured by sequencing in a study of T cells in Graves' hyperthyroidism and ophthalmopathy. Study summary: It was at initial diagnosis, before any treatment, that peripheral blood was collected.

This clonotype was counted between two and nine times. Antigen: not known. Germline values: CDR1 DFQATT, CDR2 SNEGSKA (reference sequence). The CDR3 is 12 amino acids. V was cut by 5 bases and J by 1 base, with 8 bases left in between. Amplification targeted TCR beta CDR3 regions from RNA transcripts. The TCR CDR3 first-round RT-PCR relied on the HTBI primer set. In TCRdb, the multiplex PCR reads were re-called with MiXCR into one record per CDR3 protein. The repertoire holds under 450,000 distinct CDR3 sequences, 15% to 19% seen once, with roughly 14% in the top ten. Recently diagnosed hyperthyroidism of less than 2 months' duration affected patients aged 18 to 65. A roughly 9.1 ml volume of fresh peripheral blood provided the PBMCs. Study-wide points: Ophthalmopathy cases were set apart from stable hyperthyroidism by a 13 V-J model.

This sequence originates from a woman aged 18-30 years with Graves' hyperthyroidism. The chain couples TRBV20-1 to TRBJ2-5; D might be TRBD1 (5 bases). The sequencing input was blood. CDR3 DNA sequence: TGCAGTGCTGGGGCAAGCCAAGAGACCCAGTACTTC. Translating it yields CSAGASQETQYF.